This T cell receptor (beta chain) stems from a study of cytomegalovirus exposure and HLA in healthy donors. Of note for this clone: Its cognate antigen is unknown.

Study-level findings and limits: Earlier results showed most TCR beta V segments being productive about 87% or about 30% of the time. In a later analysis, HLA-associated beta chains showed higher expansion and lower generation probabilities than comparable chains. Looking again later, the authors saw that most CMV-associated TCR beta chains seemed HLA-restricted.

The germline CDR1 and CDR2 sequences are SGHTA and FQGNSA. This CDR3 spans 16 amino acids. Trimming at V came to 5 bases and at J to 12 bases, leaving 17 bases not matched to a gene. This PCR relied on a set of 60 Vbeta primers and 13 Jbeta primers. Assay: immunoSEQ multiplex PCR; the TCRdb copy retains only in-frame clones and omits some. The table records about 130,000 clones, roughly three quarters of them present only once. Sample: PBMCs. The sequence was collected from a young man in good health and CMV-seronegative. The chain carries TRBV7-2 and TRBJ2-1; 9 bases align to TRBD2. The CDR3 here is CASSPGGSGRFIGQFF. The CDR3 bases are TGTGCCAGCAGCCCTGGTGGTAGCGGGAGATTTATTGGGCAGTTCTTC. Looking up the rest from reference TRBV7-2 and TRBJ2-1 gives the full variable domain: GAGVSQSPSNKVTEKGKDVELRCDPISGHTALYWYRQSLGQGLEFLIYFQGNSAPDKSGLPSDRFSAERTGGSVSTLTIQRTQQEDSAVYLCASSPGGSGRFIGQFFGPGTRLTVL.